A selection of T cell receptor beta chains follows, all from one sample in a study of blood T cell repertoires in COVID-19. Some clones are missing from TCRdb's copy, which holds only in-frame ones; the method was immunoSEQ multiplex PCR. The data show fewer than 250,000 clones, 80% to 90% seen once. Sequencing was performed on peripheral blood. These TCRs come from a man aged 45-60 years with acute or convalescent COVID-19. CDR3s include the opening cysteine and the closing phenylalanine or tryptophan. The order of the fields is J gene, V gene, CDR3 protein.

j_call: TRBJ2-1; v_call: TRBV2; cdr3_aa: CASSRLAGNEQFF
j_call: TRBJ1-3; v_call: TRBV11-3; cdr3_aa: CASSPPFPGQGKGNTIYF
j_call: TRBJ1-2; v_call: TRBV6-5; cdr3_aa: CASSLTGQGVGYTF
j_call: TRBJ2-5; v_call: TRBV5-1; cdr3_aa: CASSIGTEQETQYF
j_call: TRBJ1-2; v_call: TRBV3-1/TRBV3-2; cdr3_aa: CASARGGPGYGYTF
j_call: TRBJ2-1; v_call: TRBV4-2; cdr3_aa: CASSQTSGGINNEQFF
j_call: TRBJ2-5; v_call: TRBV19; cdr3_aa: CATRDYRYQETQYF
j_call: TRBJ2-1; v_call: TRBV7-3; cdr3_aa: CASSLKLAGLGSYNEQFF
j_call: TRBJ1-4; v_call: TRBV11-3; cdr3_aa: CASSSYGGAEPEKLFF
j_call: TRBJ1-2; v_call: TRBV9; cdr3_aa: CASSGGGQIYGYTF
j_call: TRBJ1-6; v_call: TRBV28; cdr3_aa: CASSPGGSYNSPLHF
j_call: TRBJ1-4; v_call: TRBV7-9; cdr3_aa: CASSFREKLFF
j_call: TRBJ1-5; v_call: TRBV3-1/TRBV3-2; cdr3_aa: CASSQAGSNQPQHF
j_call: TRBJ1-1; v_call: TRBV28; cdr3_aa: CASESVKAFF
j_call: TRBJ1-6; v_call: TRBV27; cdr3_aa: CASSLDRESSYNSPLHF
j_call: TRBJ1-3; v_call: TRBV28; cdr3_aa: CASSLPAREVSGNTIYF
j_call: TRBJ1-3; v_call: TRBV5-5; cdr3_aa: CASSLGDRIRGNTIYF
j_call: TRBJ2-2; v_call: TRBV7-8; cdr3_aa: CASSLLAGSNTGELFF
j_call: TRBJ1-1; v_call: TRBV28; cdr3_aa: CASSFMGEGTEAFF
j_call: TRBJ2-4; v_call: TRBV14; cdr3_aa: CASSQERTGNIQYF
j_call: TRBJ2-3; v_call: TRBV5-1; cdr3_aa: CASSLGATSAGTDTQYF
j_call: TRBJ1-6; v_call: TRBV2; cdr3_aa: CASSEGAGYSPLHF
j_call: TRBJ1-2; v_call: TRBV19; cdr3_aa: CASSIRGQNYGYTF
j_call: TRBJ1-5; v_call: TRBV10-3; cdr3_aa: CAIQGVGNQPQHF
j_call: TRBJ2-3; v_call: TRBV7-9; cdr3_aa: CASSLAGATDTQYF
j_call: TRBJ2-7; v_call: TRBV6-5; cdr3_aa: CASSRTLYEQYF
j_call: TRBJ1-5; v_call: TRBV10-3; cdr3_aa: CATGTGTMERGRQPQHF
j_call: TRBJ2-1; v_call: TRBV23-1; cdr3_aa: CASRFRDRGINEQFF
j_call: TRBJ1-2; v_call: TRBV5-4; cdr3_aa: CASSFSADRVYGYTF
j_call: TRBJ1-1; v_call: TRBV27; cdr3_aa: CASSVLRQSTEAFF
j_call: TRBJ2-7; v_call: TRBV2; cdr3_aa: CASRWRGNLSYEQYF
j_call: TRBJ2-7; v_call: TRBV6-5; cdr3_aa: CASSRTSGREQYF
j_call: TRBJ2-2; v_call: TRBV11-2; cdr3_aa: CASSNAGTANTGELFF
j_call: TRBJ2-1; v_call: TRBV13; cdr3_aa: CASSPYRGEEQFF
j_call: TRBJ2-2; v_call: TRBV2; cdr3_aa: CASSAQGQANTGELFF
j_call: TRBJ1-5; v_call: TRBV5-1; cdr3_aa: CASSLVPGNNQPQHF
j_call: TRBJ2-3; v_call: TRBV2; cdr3_aa: CASSLSGGDTQYF
j_call: TRBJ1-1; v_call: TRBV5-1; cdr3_aa: CASSGTGVNTEAFF
j_call: TRBJ1-5; v_call: TRBV19; cdr3_aa: CASIKGDRGNQPQHF
j_call: TRBJ1-1; v_call: TRBV7-9; cdr3_aa: CASSYRGREAEAFF
j_call: TRBJ2-7; v_call: TRBV3-1/TRBV3-2; cdr3_aa: CASSRGRGLRIEQYF
j_call: TRBJ2-1; v_call: TRBV9; cdr3_aa: CASSVGSGWPAFF
j_call: TRBJ1-2; v_call: TRBV5-1; cdr3_aa: CASSSDRGFSYGYTF
j_call: TRBJ2-5; v_call: TRBV28; cdr3_aa: CASSFLEAQETQYF
j_call: TRBJ2-7; v_call: TRBV4-2; cdr3_aa: CASSGDGGVYEQYF
j_call: TRBJ2-1; v_call: TRBV10-3; cdr3_aa: CAISGGDNEQFF
j_call: TRBJ1-2; v_call: TRBV7-8; cdr3_aa: CASSFSSNYGYTF
j_call: TRBJ1-4; v_call: TRBV6-5; cdr3_aa: CASSYGGQGYEKLFF